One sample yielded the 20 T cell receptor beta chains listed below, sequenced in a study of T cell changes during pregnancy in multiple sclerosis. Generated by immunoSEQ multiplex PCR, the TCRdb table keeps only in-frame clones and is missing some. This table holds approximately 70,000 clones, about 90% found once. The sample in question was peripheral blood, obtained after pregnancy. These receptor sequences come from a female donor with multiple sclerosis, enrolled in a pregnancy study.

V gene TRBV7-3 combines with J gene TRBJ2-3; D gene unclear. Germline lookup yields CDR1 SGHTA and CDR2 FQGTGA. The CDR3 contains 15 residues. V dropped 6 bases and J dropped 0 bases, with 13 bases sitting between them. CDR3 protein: CASSIYAGSTDTQYF. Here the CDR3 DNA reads TGTGCCAGCAGTATTTACGCCGGGAGCACAGATACGCAGTATTTT.

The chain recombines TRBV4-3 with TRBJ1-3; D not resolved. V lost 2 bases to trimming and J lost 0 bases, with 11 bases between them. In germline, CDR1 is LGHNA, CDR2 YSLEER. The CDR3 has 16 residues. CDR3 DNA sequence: TGCGCCAGCAGCCAACTCTTACGGGACTCTGGAAACACCATATATTTT. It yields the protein CASSQLLRDSGNTIYF.

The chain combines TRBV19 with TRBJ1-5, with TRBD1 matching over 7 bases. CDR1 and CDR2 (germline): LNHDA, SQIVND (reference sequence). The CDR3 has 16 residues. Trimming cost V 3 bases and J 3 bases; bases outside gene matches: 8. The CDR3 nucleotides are TGTGCCAGTAGTATCACAGGGGAAGGGGCCAATCAGCCCCAGCATTTT. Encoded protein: CASSITGEGANQPQHF.

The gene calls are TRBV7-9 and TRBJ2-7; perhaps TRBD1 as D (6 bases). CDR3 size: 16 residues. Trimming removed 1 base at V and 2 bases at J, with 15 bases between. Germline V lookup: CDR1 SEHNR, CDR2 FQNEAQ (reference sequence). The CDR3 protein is CASSLGFGTGTYEQYF. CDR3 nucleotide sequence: TGTGCCAGCAGCTTAGGTTTTGGTACAGGGACCTACGAGCAGTACTTC.

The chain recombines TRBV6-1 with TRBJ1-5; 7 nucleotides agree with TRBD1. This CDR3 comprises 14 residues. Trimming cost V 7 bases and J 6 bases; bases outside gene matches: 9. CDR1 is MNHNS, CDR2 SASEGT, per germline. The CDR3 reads CASNKDRVGQPQHF. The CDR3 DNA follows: TGTGCCAGCAATAAAGACAGGGTAGGTCAGCCCCAGCATTTT.

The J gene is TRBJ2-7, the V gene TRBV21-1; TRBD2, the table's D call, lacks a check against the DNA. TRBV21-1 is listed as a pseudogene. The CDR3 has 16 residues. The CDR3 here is CASSLRLGVGSYEQYF. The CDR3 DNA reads TGTGCCAGCAGCCTCCGACTAGGAGTTGGGTCCTACGAGCAGTACTTC.

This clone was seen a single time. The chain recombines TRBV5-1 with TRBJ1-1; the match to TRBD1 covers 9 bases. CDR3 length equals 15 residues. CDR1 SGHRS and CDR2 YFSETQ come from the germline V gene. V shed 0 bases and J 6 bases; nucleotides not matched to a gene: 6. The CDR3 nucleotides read TGCGCCAGCAGCTTGGGAACAGGGGGCTTCTCTGAAGCTTTCTTT. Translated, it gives CASSLGTGGFSEAFF.

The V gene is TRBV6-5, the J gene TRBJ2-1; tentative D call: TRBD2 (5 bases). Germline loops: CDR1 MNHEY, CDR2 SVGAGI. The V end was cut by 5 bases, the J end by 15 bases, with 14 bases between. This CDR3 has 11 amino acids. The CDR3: CASSIGLTAFF. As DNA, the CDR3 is TGTGCCAGCAGTATTGGACTCACGGCGTTCTTC.

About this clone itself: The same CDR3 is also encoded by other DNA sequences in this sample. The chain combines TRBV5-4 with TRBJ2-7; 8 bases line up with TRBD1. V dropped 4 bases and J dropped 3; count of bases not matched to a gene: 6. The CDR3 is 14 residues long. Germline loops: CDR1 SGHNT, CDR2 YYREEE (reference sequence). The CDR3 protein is CASSPGQGSYEQYF. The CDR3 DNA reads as TGTGCCAGCAGCCCTGGACAGGGAAGCTACGAGCAGTACTTC. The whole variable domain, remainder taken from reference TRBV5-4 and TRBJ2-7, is ETGVTQSPTHLIKTRGQQVTLRCSSQSGHNTVSWYQQALGQGPQFIFQYYREEENGRGNFPPRFSGLQFPNYSSELNVNALELDDSALYLCASSPGQGSYEQYFGPGTRLTVT.

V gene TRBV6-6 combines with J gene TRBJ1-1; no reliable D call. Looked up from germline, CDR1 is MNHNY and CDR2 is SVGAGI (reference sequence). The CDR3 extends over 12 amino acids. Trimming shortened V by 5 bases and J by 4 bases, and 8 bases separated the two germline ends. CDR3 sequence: CASSRESTEAFF. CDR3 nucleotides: TGTGCCAGCAGTAGAGAGAGCACTGAAGCTTTCTTT.

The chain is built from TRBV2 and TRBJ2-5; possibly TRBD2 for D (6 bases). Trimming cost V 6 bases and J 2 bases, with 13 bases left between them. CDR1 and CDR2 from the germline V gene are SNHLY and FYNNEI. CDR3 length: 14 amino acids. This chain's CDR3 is CASSVYGGQETQYF. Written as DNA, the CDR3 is TGTGCCAGCAGCGTCTACGGGGGTCAAGAGACCCAGTACTTC.

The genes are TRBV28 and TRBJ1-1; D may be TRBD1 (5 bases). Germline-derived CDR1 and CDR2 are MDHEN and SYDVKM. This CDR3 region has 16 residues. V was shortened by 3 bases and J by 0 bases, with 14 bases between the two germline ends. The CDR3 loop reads CASSFVTEILNTEAFF. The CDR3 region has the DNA TGTGCCAGCAGTTTCGTGACAGAGATTTTGAACACTGAAGCTTTCTTT.

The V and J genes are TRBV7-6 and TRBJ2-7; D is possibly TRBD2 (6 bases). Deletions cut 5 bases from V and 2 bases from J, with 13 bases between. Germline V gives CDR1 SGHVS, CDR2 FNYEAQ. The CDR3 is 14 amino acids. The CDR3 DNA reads TGTGCCAGCAGCCCCCGGGGGAACCCCTACGAGCAGTACTTC. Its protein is CASSPRGNPYEQYF.

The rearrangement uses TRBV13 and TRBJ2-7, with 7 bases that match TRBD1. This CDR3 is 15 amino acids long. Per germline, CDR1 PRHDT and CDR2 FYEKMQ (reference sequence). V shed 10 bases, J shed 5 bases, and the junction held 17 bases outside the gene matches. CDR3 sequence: CATSAGGSLADEQYF. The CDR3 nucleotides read TGTGCCACCTCGGCAGGGGGTTCTTTGGCTGACGAGCAGTACTTC.

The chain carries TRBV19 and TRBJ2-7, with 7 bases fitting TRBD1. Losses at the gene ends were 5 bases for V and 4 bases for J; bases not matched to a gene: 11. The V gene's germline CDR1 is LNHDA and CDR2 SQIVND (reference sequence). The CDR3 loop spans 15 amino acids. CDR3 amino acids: CASSLPGQKMYEQYF. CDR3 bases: TGTGCCAGTAGTCTACCGGGACAGAAGATGTACGAGCAGTACTTC.

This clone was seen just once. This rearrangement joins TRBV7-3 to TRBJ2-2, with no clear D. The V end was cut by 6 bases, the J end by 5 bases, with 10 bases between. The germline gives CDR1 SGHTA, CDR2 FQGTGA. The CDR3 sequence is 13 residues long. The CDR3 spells CASRSVRTGELFF. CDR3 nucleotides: TGTGCCAGCAGGTCGGTACGGACCGGGGAGCTGTTTTTT.

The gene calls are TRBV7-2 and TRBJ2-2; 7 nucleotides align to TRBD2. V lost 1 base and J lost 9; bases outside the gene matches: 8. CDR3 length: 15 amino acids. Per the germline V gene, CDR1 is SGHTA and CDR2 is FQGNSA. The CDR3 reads CASSLVSGEGRELFF. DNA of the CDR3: TGTGCCAGCAGCTTAGTCTCCGGGGAGGGAAGGGAGCTGTTTTTT.

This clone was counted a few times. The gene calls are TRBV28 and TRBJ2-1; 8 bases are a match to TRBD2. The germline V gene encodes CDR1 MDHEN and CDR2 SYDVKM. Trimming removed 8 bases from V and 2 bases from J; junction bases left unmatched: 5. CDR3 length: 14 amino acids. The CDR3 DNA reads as TGTGCCAGCTGGAGCGGGAGAACCTACAATGAGCAGTTCTTC. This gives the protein CASWSGRTYNEQFF.

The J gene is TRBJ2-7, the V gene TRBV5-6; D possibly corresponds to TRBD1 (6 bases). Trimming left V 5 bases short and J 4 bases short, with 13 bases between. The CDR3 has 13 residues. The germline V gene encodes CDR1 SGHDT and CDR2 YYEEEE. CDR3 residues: CASRGQNLYEQYF. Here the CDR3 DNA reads TGTGCCAGCAGAGGACAGAACCTGTACGAGCAGTACTTC.

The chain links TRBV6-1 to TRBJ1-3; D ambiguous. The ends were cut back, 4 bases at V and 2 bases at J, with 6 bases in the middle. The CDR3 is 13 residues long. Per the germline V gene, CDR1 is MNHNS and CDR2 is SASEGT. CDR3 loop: CASSGETGNTIYF. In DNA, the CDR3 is TGTGCCAGCAGTGGGGAGACTGGAAACACCATATATTTT.